One T cell receptor beta chain is described in this entry. Its antigen is unknown. This entry comes from a study of post-analysis software for immune sequencing data. Regarding the study as a whole: TRBV5-6, TRBV5-1 and TRBV20-1 were among four to six TRBV segments more frequent in patients than controls.

Trimming cost V 0 bases and J 3 bases, with 10 bases left between them. The CDR3 has 14 amino acids. Germline CDR1 is SQVTM and CDR2 is ANQGSEA. Carried by the TCR beta cDNA libraries were unique molecular identifiers. TCRdb independently ran MiXCR on the PCR reads; one entry per CDR3 protein. The data show about 820,000 distinct CDR3 sequences, with approximately 57% seen just once and roughly 4.4% held by the top ten. The sequenced material came from blood. The clonotype comes from a girl under 18 with multiple sclerosis. The gene calls are TRBV29-1 and TRBJ2-3; D remains unclear. The CDR3 DNA reads as TGCAGCGTTGAAGAAGGCGGAGTTACAGATACGCAGTATTTT. This sequence encodes CSVEEGGVTDTQYF.